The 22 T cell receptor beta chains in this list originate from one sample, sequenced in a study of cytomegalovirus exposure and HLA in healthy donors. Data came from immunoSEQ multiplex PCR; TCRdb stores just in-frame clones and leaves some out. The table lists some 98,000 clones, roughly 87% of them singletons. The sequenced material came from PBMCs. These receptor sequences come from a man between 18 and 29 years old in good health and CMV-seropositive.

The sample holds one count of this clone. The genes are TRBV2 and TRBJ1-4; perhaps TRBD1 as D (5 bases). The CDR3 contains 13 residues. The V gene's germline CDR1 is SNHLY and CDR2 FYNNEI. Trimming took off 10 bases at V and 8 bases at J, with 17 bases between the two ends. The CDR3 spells CATKQDGSEKLFF. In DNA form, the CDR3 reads TGTGCCACCAAACAGGACGGGTCGGAAAAACTGTTTTTT.

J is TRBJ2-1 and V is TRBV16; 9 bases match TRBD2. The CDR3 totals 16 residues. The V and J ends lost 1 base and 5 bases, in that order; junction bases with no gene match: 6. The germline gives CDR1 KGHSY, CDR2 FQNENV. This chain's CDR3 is CASSQFPAGGNNEQFF. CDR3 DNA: TGTGCCAGCAGCCAATTTCCAGCGGGAGGAAACAATGAGCAGTTCTTC.

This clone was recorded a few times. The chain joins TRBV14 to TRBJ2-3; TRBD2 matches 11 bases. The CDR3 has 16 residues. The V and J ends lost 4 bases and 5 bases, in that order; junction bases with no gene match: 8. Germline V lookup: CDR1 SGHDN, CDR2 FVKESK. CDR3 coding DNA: TGTGCCAGCAGCCGAGAACTAGCGGGAGCGGGAGATACGCAGTATTTT. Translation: CASSRELAGAGDTQYF.

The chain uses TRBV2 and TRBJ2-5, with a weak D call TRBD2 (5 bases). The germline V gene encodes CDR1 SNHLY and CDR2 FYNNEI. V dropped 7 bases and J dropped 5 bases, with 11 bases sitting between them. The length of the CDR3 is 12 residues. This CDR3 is CASTGKGETQYF. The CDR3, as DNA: TGTGCCAGCACGGGGAAAGGGGAGACCCAGTACTTC.

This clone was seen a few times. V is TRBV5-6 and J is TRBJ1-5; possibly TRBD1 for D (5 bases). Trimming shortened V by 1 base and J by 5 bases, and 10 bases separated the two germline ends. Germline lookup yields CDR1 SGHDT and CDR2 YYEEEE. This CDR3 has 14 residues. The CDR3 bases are TGTGCCAGCAGCTTGTTCCGGGGGGATCAGCCCCAGCATTTT. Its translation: CASSLFRGDQPQHF.

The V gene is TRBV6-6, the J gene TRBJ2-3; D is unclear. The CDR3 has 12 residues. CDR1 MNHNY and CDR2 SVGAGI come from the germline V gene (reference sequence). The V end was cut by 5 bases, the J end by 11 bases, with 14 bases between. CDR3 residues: CASSPDGPRQYF. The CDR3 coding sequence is TGTGCCAGCAGTCCCGATGGCCCTAGGCAGTATTTT.

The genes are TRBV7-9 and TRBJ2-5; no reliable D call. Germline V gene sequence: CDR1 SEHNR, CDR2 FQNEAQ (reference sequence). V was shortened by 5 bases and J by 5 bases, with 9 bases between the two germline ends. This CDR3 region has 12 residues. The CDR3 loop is CASSPLRETQYF. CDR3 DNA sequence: TGTGCCAGCAGCCCCCTGCGGGAGACCCAGTACTTC.

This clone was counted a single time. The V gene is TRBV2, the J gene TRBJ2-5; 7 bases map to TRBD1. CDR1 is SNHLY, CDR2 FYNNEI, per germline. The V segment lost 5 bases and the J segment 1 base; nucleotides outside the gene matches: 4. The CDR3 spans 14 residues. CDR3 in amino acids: CASSKGTVQETQYF. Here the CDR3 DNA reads TGTGCCAGCAGTAAGGGGACAGTCCAAGAGACCCAGTACTTC.

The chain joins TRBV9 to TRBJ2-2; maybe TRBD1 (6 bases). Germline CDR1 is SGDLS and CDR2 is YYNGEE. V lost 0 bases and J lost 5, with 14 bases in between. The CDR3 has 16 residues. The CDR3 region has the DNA TGTGCCAGCAGCGTAGAGGCAGGGGTGTCAACCGGGGAGCTGTTTTTT. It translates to CASSVEAGVSTGELFF.

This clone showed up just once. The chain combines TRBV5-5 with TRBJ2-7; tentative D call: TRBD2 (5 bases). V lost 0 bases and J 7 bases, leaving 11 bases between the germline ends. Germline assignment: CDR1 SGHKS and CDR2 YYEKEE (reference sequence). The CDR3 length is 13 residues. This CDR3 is CASSLAGETEQYF. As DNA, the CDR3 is TGTGCCAGCAGCTTGGCCGGGGAGACGGAGCAGTACTTC.

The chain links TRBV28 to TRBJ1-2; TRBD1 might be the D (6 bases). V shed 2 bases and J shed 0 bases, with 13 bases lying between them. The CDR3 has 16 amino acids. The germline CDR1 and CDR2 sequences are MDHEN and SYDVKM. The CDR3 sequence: CASSLGQGPSNYGYTF. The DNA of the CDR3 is TGTGCCAGCAGTTTAGGGCAGGGGCCTTCTAACTATGGCTACACCTTC.

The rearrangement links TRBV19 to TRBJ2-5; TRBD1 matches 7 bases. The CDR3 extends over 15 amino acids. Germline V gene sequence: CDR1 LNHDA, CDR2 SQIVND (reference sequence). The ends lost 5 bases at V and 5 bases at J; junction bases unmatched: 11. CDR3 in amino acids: CASSFRPTGRETQYF. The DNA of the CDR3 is TGTGCCAGTAGTTTCCGGCCGACAGGGCGGGAGACCCAGTACTTC. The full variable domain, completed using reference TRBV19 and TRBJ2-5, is DGGITQSPKYLFRKEGQNVTLSCEQNLNHDAMYWYRQDPGQGLRLIYYSQIVNDFQKGDIAEGYSVSREKKESFPLTVTSAQKNPTAFYLCASSFRPTGRETQYFGPGTRLLVL.

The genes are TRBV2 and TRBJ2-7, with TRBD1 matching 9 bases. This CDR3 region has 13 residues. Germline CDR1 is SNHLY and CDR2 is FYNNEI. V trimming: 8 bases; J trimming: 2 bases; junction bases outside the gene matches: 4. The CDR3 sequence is CASAGQGTYEQYF. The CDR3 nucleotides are TGTGCCAGCGCGGGACAGGGAACCTACGAGCAGTACTTC. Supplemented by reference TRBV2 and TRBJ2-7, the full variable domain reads EPEVTQTPSHQVTQMGQEVILRCVPISNHLYFYWYRQILGQKVEFLVSFYNNEISEKSEIFDDQFSVERPDGSNFTLKIRSTKLEDSAMYFCASAGQGTYEQYFGPGTRLTVT.

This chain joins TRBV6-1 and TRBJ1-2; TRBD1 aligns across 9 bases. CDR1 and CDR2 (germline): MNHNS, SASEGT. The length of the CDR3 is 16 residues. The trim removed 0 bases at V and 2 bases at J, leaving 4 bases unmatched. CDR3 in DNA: TGTGCCAGCAGTGAAGCGGAGACAGGGGGAAACTATGGCTACACCTTC. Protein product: CASSEAETGGNYGYTF.

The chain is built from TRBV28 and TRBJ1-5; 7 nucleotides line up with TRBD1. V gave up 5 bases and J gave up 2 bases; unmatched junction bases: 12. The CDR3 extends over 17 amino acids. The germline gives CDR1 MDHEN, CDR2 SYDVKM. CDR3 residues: CASSPLFLQGGNQPQHF. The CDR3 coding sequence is TGTGCCAGCAGTCCACTTTTCCTCCAGGGGGGCAATCAGCCCCAGCATTTT.

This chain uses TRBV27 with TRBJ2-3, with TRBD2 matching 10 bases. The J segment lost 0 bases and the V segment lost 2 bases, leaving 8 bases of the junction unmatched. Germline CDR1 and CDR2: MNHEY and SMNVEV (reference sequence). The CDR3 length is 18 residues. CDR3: CASSLGLADLFSTDTQYF. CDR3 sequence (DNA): TGTGCCAGCAGTTTAGGACTAGCGGATCTATTTAGCACAGATACGCAGTATTTT.

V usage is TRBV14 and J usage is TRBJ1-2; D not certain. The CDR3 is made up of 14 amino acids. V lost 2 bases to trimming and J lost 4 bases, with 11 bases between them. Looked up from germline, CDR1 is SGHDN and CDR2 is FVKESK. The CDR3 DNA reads TGTGCCAGCAGCCAACTCAACAGCTTCTATGGCTACACCTTC. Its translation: CASSQLNSFYGYTF.

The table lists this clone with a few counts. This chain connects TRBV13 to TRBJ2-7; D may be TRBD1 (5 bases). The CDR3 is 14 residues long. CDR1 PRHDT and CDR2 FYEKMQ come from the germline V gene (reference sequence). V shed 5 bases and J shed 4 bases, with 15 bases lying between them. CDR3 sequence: CASSLRETAYEQYF. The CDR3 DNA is TGTGCCAGCAGCCTCCGTGAGACAGCATACGAGCAGTACTTC. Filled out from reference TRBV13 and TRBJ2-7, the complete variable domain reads AAGVIQSPRHLIKEKRETATLKCYPIPRHDTVYWYQQGPGQDPQFLISFYEKMQSDKGSIPDRFSAQQFSDYHSELNMSSLELGDSALYFCASSLRETAYEQYFGPGTRLTVT.

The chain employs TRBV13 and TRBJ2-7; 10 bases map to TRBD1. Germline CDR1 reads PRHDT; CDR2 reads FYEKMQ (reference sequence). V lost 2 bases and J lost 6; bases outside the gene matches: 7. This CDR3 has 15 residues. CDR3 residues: CASSLTGTGAGEQYF. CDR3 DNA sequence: TGTGCCAGCAGCTTAACCGGGACAGGGGCGGGCGAGCAGTACTTC.

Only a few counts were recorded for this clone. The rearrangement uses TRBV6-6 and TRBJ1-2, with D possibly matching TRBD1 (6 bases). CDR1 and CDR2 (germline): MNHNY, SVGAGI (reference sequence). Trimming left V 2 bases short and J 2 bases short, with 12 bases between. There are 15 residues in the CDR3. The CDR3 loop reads CASSYPTDRNYGYTF. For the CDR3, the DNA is TGTGCCAGCAGTTACCCGACGGACAGAAACTATGGCTACACCTTC.

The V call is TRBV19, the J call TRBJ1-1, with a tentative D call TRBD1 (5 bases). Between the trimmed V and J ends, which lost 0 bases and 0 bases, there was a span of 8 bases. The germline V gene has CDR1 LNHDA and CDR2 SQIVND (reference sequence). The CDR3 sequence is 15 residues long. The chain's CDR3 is CASSIDRRVNTEAFF. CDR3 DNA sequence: TGTGCCAGTAGTATAGATCGCAGGGTGAACACTGAAGCTTTCTTT.

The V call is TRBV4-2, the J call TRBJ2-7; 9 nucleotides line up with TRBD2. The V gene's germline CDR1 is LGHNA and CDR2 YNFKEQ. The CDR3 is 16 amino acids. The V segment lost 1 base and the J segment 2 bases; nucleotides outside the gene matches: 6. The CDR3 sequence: CASSQVQGGGAYEQYF. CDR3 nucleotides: TGTGCCAGCAGCCAAGTGCAAGGCGGGGGGGCCTACGAGCAGTACTTC.